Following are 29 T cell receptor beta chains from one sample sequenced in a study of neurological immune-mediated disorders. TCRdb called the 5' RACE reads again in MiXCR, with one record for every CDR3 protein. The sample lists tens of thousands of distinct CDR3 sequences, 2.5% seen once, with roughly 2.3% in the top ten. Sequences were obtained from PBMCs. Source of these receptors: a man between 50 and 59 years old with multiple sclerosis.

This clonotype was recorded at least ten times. The CDR3 sequence is CGLAGNGNEQFF. Here the CDR3 DNA reads TGCGGGTTAGCGGGGAACGGCAATGAGCAGTTCTTC. This chain uses TRBV20-1 with TRBJ2-1, with 8 bases matching TRBD2. Germline V CDR1 and CDR2: DFQATT, SNEGSKA (reference sequence). CDR3 length: 12 residues.

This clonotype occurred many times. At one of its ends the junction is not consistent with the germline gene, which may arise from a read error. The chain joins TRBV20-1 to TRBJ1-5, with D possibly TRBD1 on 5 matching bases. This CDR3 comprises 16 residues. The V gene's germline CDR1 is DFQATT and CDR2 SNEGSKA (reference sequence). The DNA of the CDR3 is TGCAGTGCTAGAGATATCCAGGGCGGGCCTAATCAGCCCCAGAATTTT. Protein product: CSARDIQGGPNQPQNF.

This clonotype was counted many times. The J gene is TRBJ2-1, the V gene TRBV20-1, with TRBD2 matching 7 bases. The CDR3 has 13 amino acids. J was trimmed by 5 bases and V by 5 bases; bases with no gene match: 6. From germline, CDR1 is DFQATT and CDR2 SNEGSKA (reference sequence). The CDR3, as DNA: TGCAGTGCTCCGGGACTACCAGACAATGAGCAGTTCTTC. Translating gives CSAPGLPDNEQFF.

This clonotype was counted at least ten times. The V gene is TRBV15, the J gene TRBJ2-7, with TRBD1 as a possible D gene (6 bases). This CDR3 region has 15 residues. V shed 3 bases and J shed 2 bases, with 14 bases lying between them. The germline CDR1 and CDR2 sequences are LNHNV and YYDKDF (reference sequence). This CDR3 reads CATSSIDRSPYEQYF. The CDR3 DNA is TGTGCCACCAGCAGTATTGACAGGTCTCCCTACGAGCAGTACTTC.

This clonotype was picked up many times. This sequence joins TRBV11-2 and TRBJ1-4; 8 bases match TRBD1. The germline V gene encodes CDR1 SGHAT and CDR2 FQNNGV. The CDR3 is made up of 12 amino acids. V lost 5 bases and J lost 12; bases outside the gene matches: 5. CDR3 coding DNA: TGTGCCAGCAGCATCGGACAGGGTGAACTGTTTTTT. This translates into CASSIGQGELFF.

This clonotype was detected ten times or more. The DNA for the CDR3 is TGTGCCACCAGAGACCACGGGGGGGCCAGGGGTAAGGTTAAACGGGGCGGTGAGCAGTTCTTC. This gives the protein CATRDHGGARGKVKRGGEQFF. The chain joins TRBV24-1 to TRBJ2-1; 8 bases are a match to TRBD2. This CDR3 has 21 residues. V trimming: 7 bases; J trimming: 9 bases; junction bases outside the gene matches: 31. Looked up from germline, CDR1 is KGHDR and CDR2 is SFDVKD.

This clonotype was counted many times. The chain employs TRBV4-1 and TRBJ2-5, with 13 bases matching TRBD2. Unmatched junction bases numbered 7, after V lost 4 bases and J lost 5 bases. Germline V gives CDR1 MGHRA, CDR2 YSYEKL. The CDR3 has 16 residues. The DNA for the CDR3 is TGCGCCAGCAGCCTTTCCGGGACTAGCGGGGCGGAGACCCAGTACTTC. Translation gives CASSLSGTSGAETQYF.

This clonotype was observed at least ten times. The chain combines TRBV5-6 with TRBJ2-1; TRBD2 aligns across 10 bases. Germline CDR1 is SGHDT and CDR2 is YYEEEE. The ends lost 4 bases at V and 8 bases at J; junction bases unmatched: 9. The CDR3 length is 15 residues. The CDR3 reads CASSRLASGGDEQFF. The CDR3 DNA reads TGTGCCAGCAGCCGTCTGGCTAGCGGGGGCGATGAGCAGTTCTTC.

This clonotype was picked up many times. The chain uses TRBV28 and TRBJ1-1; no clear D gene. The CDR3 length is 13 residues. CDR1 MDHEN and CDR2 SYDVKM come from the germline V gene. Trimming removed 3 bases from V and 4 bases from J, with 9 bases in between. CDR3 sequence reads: CASSLESFTEAFF. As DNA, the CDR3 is TGTGCCAGCAGTTTGGAGAGCTTCACTGAAGCTTTCTTT.

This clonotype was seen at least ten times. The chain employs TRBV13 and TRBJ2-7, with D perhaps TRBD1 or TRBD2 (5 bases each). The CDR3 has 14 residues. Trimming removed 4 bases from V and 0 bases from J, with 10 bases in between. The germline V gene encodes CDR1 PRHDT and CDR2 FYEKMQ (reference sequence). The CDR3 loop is CASSWGPSSYEQYF. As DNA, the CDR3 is TGTGCCAGCAGCTGGGGACCAAGCTCCTACGAGCAGTACTTC.

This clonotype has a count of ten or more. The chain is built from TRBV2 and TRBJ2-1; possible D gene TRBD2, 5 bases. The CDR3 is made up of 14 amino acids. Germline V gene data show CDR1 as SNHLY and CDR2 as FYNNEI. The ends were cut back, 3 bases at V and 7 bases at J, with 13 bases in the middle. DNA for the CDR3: TGTGCCAGCAGTGAGGCTAGCCCTCATAATGAGCAGTTCTTC. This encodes CASSEASPHNEQFF.

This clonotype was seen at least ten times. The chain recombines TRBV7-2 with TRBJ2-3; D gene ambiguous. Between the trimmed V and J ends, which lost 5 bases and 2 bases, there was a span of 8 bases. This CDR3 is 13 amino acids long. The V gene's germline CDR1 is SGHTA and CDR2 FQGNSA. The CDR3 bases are TGTGCCAGCAGCCGTGGTAACACAGATACGCAGTATTTT. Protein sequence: CASSRGNTDTQYF.

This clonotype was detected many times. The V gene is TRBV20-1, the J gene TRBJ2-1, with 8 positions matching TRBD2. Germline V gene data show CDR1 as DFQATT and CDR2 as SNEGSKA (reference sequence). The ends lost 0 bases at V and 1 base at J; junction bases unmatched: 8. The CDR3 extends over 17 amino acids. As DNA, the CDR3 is TGCAGTGCTAGAGATTATAGCGGGGCCCGTTCCTACAATGAGCAGTTCTTC. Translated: CSARDYSGARSYNEQFF.

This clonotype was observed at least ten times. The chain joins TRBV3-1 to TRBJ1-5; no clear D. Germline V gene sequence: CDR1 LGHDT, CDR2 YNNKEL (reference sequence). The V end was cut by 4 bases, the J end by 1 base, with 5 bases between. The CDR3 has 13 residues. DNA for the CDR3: TGTGCCAGCAGCCCCCGGAGCAATCAGCCCCAGCATTTT. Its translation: CASSPRSNQPQHF.

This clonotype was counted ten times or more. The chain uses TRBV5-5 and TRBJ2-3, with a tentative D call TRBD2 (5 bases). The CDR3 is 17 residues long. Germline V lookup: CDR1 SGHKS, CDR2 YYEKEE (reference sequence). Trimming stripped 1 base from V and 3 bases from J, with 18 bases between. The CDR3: CASSLYYRGRGTDTQYF. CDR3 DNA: TGTGCCAGCAGCTTGTACTACCGGGGAAGAGGGACAGATACGCAGTATTTT.

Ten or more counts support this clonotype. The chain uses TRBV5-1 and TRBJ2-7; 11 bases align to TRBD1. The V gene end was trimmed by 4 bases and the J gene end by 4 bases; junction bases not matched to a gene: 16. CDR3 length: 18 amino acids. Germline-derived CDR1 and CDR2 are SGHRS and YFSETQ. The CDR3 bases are TGCGCCAGCAGCCGCCGTGTCGTAGGACAGGGGGCGTCTTACGAGCAGTACTTC. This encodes CASSRRVVGQGASYEQYF.

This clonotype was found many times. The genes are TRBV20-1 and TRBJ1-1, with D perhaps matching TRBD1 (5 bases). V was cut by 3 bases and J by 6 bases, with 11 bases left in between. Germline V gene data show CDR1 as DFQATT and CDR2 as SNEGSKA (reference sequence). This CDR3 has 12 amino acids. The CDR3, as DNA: TGCAGTGCTAGTAGGGGAGGCTCTGAAGCTTTCTTT. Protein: CSASRGGSEAFF.

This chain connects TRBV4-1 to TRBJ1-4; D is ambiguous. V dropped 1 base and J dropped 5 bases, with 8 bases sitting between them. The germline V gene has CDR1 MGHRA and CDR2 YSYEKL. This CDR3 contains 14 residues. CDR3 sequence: CASSQGAENEKLFF. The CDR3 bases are TGCGCCAGCAGCCAAGGGGCCGAAAATGAAAAACTGTTTTTT.

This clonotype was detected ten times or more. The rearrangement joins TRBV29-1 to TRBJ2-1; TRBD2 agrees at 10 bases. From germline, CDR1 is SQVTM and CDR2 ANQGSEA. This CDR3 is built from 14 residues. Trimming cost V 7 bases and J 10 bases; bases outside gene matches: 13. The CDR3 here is CSATGSGGLQEQFF. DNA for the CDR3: TGCAGCGCGACAGGTAGCGGGGGGTTGCAGGAGCAGTTCTTC.

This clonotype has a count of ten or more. The CDR3 nucleotides read TGCAGTGCTAGAGAAGGGACAGGCCAAGAGACCCAGTACTTC. Residues: CSAREGTGQETQYF. The chain recombines TRBV20-1 with TRBJ2-5, with TRBD1 identical over 8 bases. The CDR3 extends over 14 amino acids. The trim removed 0 bases at V and 1 base at J, leaving 1 base unmatched. Germline V gene lookup returns CDR1 DFQATT and CDR2 SNEGSKA (reference sequence).

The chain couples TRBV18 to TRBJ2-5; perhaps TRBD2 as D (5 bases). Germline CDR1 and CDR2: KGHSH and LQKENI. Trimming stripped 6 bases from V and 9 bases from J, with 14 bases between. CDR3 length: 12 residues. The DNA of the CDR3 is TGTGCCAGCTCTCCGGACTGGGGAGCCCAGTACTTC. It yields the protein CASSPDWGAQYF.

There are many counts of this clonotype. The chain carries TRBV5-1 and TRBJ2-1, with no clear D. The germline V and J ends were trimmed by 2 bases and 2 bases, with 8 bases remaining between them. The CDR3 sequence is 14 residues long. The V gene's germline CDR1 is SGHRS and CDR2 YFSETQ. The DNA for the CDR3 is TGCGCCAGCAGCTTCTCAGAAACCTACAATGAGCAGTTCTTC. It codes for CASSFSETYNEQFF. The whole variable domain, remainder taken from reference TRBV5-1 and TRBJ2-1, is KAGVTQTPRYLIKTRGQQVTLSCSPISGHRSVSWYQQTPGQGLQFLFEYFSETQRNKGNFPGRFSGRQFSNSRSEMNVSTLELGDSALYLCASSFSETYNEQFFGPGTRLTVL.

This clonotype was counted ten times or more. The CDR3 here is CASSLTEITGELFF. The CDR3 coding sequence is TGTGCCAGCAGTTTAACAGAGATCACCGGGGAGCTGTTTTTT. V is TRBV12-3 or TRBV12-4 and J is TRBJ2-2; no clear D gene. The CDR3 covers 14 residues. V was shortened by 2 bases and J by 4 bases, with 8 bases between the two germline ends.

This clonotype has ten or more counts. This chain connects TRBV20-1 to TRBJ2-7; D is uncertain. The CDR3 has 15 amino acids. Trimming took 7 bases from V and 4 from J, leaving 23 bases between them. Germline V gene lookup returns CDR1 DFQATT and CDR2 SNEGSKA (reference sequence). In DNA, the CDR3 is TGCAGTGGTTCGGACCCAACAACTTCCCCTTACGAGCAGTACTTC. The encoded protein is CSGSDPTTSPYEQYF.

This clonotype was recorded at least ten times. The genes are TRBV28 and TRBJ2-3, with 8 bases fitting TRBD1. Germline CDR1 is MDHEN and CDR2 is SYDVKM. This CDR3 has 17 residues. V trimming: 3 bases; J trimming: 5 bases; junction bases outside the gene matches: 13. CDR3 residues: CASSFQPTGAGLDTQYF. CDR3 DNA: TGTGCCAGCAGTTTCCAACCGACAGGGGCTGGATTAGATACGCAGTATTTT.

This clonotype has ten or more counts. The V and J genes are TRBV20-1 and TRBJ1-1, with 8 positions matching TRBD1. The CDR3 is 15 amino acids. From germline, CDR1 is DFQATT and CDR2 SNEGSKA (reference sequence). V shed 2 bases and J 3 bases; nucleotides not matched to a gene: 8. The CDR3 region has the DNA TGCAGTGCTAGACCAAGCAGGGGGCTTTACACTGAAGCTTTCTTT. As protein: CSARPSRGLYTEAFF.

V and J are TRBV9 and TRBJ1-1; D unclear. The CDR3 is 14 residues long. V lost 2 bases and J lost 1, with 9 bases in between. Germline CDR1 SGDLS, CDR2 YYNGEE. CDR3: CASSVYPGNTEAFF. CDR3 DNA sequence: TGTGCCAGCAGCGTTTACCCAGGGAACACTGAAGCTTTCTTT.

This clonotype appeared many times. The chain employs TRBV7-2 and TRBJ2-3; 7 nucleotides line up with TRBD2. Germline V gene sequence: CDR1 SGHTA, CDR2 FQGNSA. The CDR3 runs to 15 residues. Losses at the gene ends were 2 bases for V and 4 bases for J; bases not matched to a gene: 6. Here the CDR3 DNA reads TGTGCCAGCAGCTTATCCGGGACTACTCCAGATACGCAGTATTTT. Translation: CASSLSGTTPDTQYF.

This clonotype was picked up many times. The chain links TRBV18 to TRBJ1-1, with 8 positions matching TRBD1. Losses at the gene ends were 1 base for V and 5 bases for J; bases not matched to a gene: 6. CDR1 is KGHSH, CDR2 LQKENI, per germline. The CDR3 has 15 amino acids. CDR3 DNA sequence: TGTGCCAGCTCACCACACGGACAGGGCGTTACTGAAGCTTTCTTT. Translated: CASSPHGQGVTEAFF.